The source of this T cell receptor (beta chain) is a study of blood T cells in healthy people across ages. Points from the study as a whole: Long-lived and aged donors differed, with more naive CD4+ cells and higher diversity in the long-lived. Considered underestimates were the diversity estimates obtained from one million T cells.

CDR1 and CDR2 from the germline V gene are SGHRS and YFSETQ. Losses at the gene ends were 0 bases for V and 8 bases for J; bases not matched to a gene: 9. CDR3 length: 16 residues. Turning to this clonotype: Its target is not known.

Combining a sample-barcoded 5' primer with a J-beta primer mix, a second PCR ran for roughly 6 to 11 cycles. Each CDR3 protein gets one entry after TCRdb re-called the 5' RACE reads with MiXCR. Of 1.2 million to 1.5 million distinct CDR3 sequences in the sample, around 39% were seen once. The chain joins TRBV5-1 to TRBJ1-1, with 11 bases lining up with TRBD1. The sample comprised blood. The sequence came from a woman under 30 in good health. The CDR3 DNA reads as TGCGCCAGCAGCTTGGCCGGGACAGGGGGAGGGCGGGAAGCTTTCTTT. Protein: CASSLAGTGGGREAFF.